The present T cell receptor (beta chain) was sequenced within a study of sequential checkpoint blockade in melanoma. Study summary: Both treatment sequences were followed by maintenance nivolumab.

Trimming removed 6 bases from V and 4 bases from J, with 15 bases in between. The V gene's germline CDR1 is MNHGY and CDR2 SAAAGT. CDR3 length equals 14 residues. This table comes from immunoSEQ multiplex PCR, and its TCRdb copy is limited to in-frame clones, with some not included. The top ten hold 13% to 15% of the sample, which has about 3,500 clones, around 15% seen once. Stated treatment: randomized to nivolumab then ipilimumab (arm A) or the reverse (arm B). The rearrangement uses TRBV6-8 and TRBJ2-5; a weak D match, TRBD2 (5 bases). This specimen consisted of tumor tissue (inferred from file names), obtained from a patient given nivolumab and ipilimumab in sequence. The sequence was collected from a human donor with melanoma. The CDR3 DNA reads as TGTGCCAGCAGCGACCTTGGAGGAGCAGAGACCCAGTACTTC. It specifies CASSDLGGAETQYF.